A selection of T cell receptor beta chains follows, all from one sample in a study of shared T cell receptors in the human thymus. Assay: immunoSEQ multiplex PCR; the TCRdb copy retains only in-frame clones and omits some. Altogether 450,000 to 650,000 clones are present, about 84% being singletons, with the ten largest covering roughly 0.013%. The sample was also reused in another study, on human thymus T cells.

The sequencing input was thymocytes. Receptors originate from a boy under two years old with a congenital heart defect. Each CDR3 is given with its conserved first and last residue. Fields, in order: D gene, clone size, J gene, V gene, CDR3 protein, CDR3 DNA. D genes are given only for firm matches. Part of the rows lack a size; the others show once, few, many or a class for expanded clones.

d_call: NA
clone_size: NA
j_call: TRBJ2-4
v_call: TRBV4-3
cdr3_aa: CASSSRRGGGIQYF
cdr3_nt: TGCGCCAGCAGCTCCAGGAGGGGGGGAGGCATTCAGTACTTC

d_call: TRBD2
clone_size: NA
j_call: TRBJ2-2
v_call: TRBV29-1
cdr3_aa: CSVVLAGGPPNTGELFF
cdr3_nt: TGCAGCGTTGTCCTAGCGGGAGGGCCCCCGAACACCGGGGAGCTGTTTTTT

d_call: NA
clone_size: few
j_call: TRBJ2-3
v_call: TRBV4-2
cdr3_aa: CASSQGLVATKTDTQYF
cdr3_nt: TGTGCCAGCAGCCAAGGTTTGGTAGCGACTAAGACAGATACGCAGTATTTT

d_call: NA
clone_size: NA
j_call: TRBJ2-2
v_call: TRBV10-1
cdr3_aa: CASRVRAGNTGELFF
cdr3_nt: TGCGCCAGCAGGGTGCGCGCGGGGAACACCGGGGAGCTGTTTTTT

d_call: NA
clone_size: NA
j_call: TRBJ2-7
v_call: TRBV20-1
cdr3_aa: CSASRGEQYF
cdr3_nt: TGCAGTGCTAGCCGGGGAGAGCAGTACTTC

d_call: TRBD2
clone_size: NA
j_call: TRBJ2-7
v_call: TRBV4-3
cdr3_aa: CASSHEGPGLGLAGYEQYF
cdr3_nt: TGCGCCAGCAGCCATGAAGGTCCAGGGTTGGGGCTAGCGGGTTACGAGCAGTACTTC

d_call: NA
clone_size: NA
j_call: TRBJ1-5
v_call: TRBV2
cdr3_aa: CASSIHSYKFSNQPQHF
cdr3_nt: TGTGCCAGCAGTATACACAGCTACAAATTTAGCAATCAGCCCCAGCATTTT

d_call: TRBD1
clone_size: NA
j_call: TRBJ2-1
v_call: TRBV6-1
cdr3_aa: CASTGQTYNEQFF
cdr3_nt: TGTGCCAGCACGGGACAGACCTACAATGAGCAGTTCTTC

d_call: NA
clone_size: once
j_call: TRBJ1-1
v_call: TRBV6-1
cdr3_aa: CASSDGLGASAFF
cdr3_nt: TGTGCCAGCAGTGACGGTTTGGGGGCGTCAGCTTTCTTT

d_call: NA
clone_size: NA
j_call: TRBJ2-5
v_call: TRBV4-1
cdr3_aa: CASSQVRVPETQYF
cdr3_nt: TGCGCCAGCAGCCAAGTAAGAGTCCCAGAGACCCAGTACTTC